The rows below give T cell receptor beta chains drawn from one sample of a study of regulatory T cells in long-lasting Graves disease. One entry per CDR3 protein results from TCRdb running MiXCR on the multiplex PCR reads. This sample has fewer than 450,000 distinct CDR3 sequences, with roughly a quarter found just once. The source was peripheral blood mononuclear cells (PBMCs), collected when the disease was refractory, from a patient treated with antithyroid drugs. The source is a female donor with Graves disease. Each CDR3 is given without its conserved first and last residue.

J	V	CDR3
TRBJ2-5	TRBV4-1	ASSPEGVAGPLQETQY
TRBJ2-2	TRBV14	ASSQVNRVNRSGELF
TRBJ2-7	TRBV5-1	ASSLVVNSYEQY
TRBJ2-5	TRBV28	ASSMPGQVPETQY
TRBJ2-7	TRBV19	ASSPGQRGREQY
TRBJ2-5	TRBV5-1	ASSGYTQETQY
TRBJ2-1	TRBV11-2	ASSRRTSGSIHEQF
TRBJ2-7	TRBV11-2	ASSSISGSSYEQY
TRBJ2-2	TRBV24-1	ATSEPGLNTGELF
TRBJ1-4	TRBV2	ASSEVLGTDEKLF
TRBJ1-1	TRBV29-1	SVEVGNTEAF
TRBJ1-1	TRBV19	ASNRRNTEAF
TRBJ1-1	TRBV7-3	ASSLAGTAEAF
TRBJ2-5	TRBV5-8	ASSSGWGVETQY
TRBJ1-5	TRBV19	ASSMLSVPQH
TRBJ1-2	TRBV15	ATTRDLATEKNYGYT
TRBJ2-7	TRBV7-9	ASSFDSYEQY
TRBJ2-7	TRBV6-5	ASSSAGGAPSSYEQY
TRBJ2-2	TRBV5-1	ASSRGLAGSSRPTGELF
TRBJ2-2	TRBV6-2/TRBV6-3	ASSLGQGWNGELF
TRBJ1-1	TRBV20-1	SARENRGFLKGAF
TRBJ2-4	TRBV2	ASSEERIQNIQY
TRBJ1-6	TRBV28	ASSPSGRGNSPLH
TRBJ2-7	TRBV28	ASSRGTSGRADEQY
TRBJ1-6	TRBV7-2	ASSQGLTYSPLH
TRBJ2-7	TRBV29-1	SVESPNLEQY